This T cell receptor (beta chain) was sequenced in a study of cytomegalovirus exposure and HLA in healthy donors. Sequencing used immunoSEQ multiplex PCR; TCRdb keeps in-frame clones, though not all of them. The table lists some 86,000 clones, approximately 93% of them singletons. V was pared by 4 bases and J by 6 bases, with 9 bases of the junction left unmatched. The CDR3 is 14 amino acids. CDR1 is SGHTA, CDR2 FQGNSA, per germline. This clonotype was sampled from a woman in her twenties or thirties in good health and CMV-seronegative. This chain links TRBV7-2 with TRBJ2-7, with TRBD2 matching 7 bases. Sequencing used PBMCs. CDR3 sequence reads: CASSWGGLPSEQYF. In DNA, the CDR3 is TGTGCCAGCAGCTGGGGGGGACTACCTAGCGAGCAGTACTTC.